The sequence of this T cell receptor (beta chain) was determined in a study of regulatory T cells in long-lasting Graves disease. This clonotype was seen a handful of times. The time point was: newly diagnosed GD, antithyroid drugs for less than 3 months. There was RNA extracted from PBMCs, and the TCR library was made from it. Construction of TCR beta libraries relied on iRepertoire HTBI primers and on Arm-PCR targeting CDR3 regions. Each CDR3 protein is one row after TCRdb ran MiXCR on the multiplex PCR reads. Of about 430,000 distinct CDR3 sequences listed, about 15% are singletons. The V end was cut by 3 bases, the J end by 0 bases, with 6 bases between. The length of the CDR3 is 14 residues. Germline V gene sequence: CDR1 SGHRS, CDR2 YFSETQ. Another study also made use of these data, one on T cells in Graves' hyperthyroidism and ophthalmopathy. That work adds: These patients, aged 18 to 65, had recently diagnosed hyperthyroidism lasting under 2 months.

The chain uses TRBV5-1 and TRBJ1-4, with a tentative D call TRBD1 (5 bases). The origin of this receptor is a middle-aged woman with Graves disease. The sequencing here drew on peripheral blood mononuclear cells (PBMCs), taken at new diagnosis, from a patient treated with antithyroid drugs. This CDR3 reads CASSSTATNEKLFF. The CDR3, as DNA: TGCGCCAGCAGCTCGACAGCAACTAATGAAAAACTGTTTTTT.